This T cell receptor (beta chain) was captured by sequencing in a study of graft-versus-host responses after intestinal transplantation. Study summary: Uniformly, recipients were administered anti-thymocyte globulin induction with subsequent tacrolimus and steroids for roughly three years.

TCRdb's table, derived via immunoSEQ multiplex PCR, lists solely in-frame clones and lacks some. The sample lists approximately 10,000 clones; around three quarters were seen once. Lymphocytes (intraepithelial and lamina propria) were released by processing the graft tissue. The CDR3 length is 9 residues. Germline assignment: CDR1 PRHDT and CDR2 FYEKMQ (reference sequence). Trimming took off 5 bases at V and 15 bases at J, with 8 bases between the two ends. The sequences come from ileum tissue, collected less than 150 days after intestinal transplantation. The TCR comes from a human patient who received an intestinal transplant, so some T cells may come from the graft donor. V gene TRBV13 combines with J gene TRBJ2-1; D is unresolved. In DNA, the CDR3 is TGTGCCAGCAGCCCCGCGTGGTTCTTC. It translates to CASSPAWFF.